This entry lists 13 T cell receptor beta chains sequenced from one sample in a study of T-cell memory formation after mild COVID-19. TCRdb itself ran the 5' RACE reads through MiXCR, one entry per CDR3 protein. The sample lists approximately 250,000 distinct CDR3 sequences; 15% to 20% were seen once. The sample taken for sequencing was PBMCs or a T cell subset sorted from them (not recorded which). The receptors originated from a man aged 18 to 29 who had mild COVID-19 (a few samples of this study predate the infection). Cell type and time point are not known.

V and J are TRBV20-1 and TRBJ1-5; a weak D match, TRBD1 (5 bases). This CDR3 has 14 residues. V was clipped by 2 bases and J by 4 bases, with 12 bases between them. The germline CDR1 and CDR2 sequences are DFQATT and SNEGSKA (reference sequence). This CDR3 reads CSARLGPPNQPQHF. Written as DNA, the CDR3 is TGCAGTGCTAGATTGGGGCCACCGAATCAGCCCCAGCATTTT.

The table lists this clonotype with a few counts. The chain is built from TRBV20-1 and TRBJ1-6; D is unresolved. The V and J ends lost 7 bases and 7 bases respectively, with 8 bases between them. Looked up from germline, CDR1 is DFQATT and CDR2 is SNEGSKA (reference sequence). The CDR3 length is 11 residues. CDR3 sequence reads: CSVGGNSPLHF. In DNA form, the CDR3 reads TGCAGTGTGGGAGGGAATTCACCCCTCCACTTT.

This chain connects TRBV4-1 to TRBJ2-3; D gene uncertain. Per the germline V gene, CDR1 is MGHRA and CDR2 is YSYEKL. V dropped 1 base and J dropped 1 base, with 9 bases sitting between them. CDR3 size: 15 residues. CDR3 bases: TGCGCCAGCAGCCAAGGTCCGGGCCGCACAGATACGCAGTATTTT. Its protein product is CASSQGPGRTDTQYF.

V usage is TRBV20-1 and J usage is TRBJ2-7; D perhaps matches TRBD1 (6 bases). Germline loops: CDR1 DFQATT, CDR2 SNEGSKA (reference sequence). The CDR3 loop spans 12 amino acids. V lost 0 bases and J 6 bases, leaving 9 bases between the germline ends. CDR3 sequence: CSARDLRGEQYF. CDR3 coding DNA: TGCAGTGCTAGAGATCTCAGGGGCGAGCAGTACTTC.

Written as DNA, the CDR3 is TGTGCCAGCAGTTACTCGGGCGGGGATCAGCCCCAGCATTTT. This sequence encodes CASSYSGGDQPQHF. This chain uses TRBV6-5 with TRBJ1-5, with D uncertain. This CDR3 has 14 residues. The V end lost 0 bases, the J end lost 5 bases, and 8 bases lay between the germline ends. CDR1 is MNHEY, CDR2 SVGAGI, per germline.

The gene calls are TRBV4-3 and TRBJ2-1; D call uncertain. Germline loops: CDR1 LGHNA, CDR2 YSLEER. The V end was cut by 1 base, the J end by 8 bases, with 12 bases between. The CDR3 has 14 residues. CDR3 in amino acids: CASSQVGDADEQFF. CDR3 DNA: TGCGCCAGCAGCCAAGTCGGCGACGCCGATGAGCAGTTCTTC.

V and J are TRBV12-3 or TRBV12-4 and TRBJ1-1; TRBD1 is a possible D gene (5 bases). V lost 5 bases and J 6 bases, leaving 10 bases between the germline ends. The CDR3 loop spans 12 amino acids. CDR3 coding DNA: TGTGCCAGCAGTCGTCTCAGGGCTGAAGCTTTCTTT. It is translated as CASSRLRAEAFF.

The table lists this clonotype with a few counts. The chain is built from TRBV4-3 and TRBJ2-1, with 7 bases identical to TRBD1. Germline CDR1 and CDR2: LGHNA and YSLEER. CDR3 size: 15 residues. The V segment lost 0 bases and the J segment 8 bases; nucleotides outside the gene matches: 7. CDR3 in DNA: TGCGCCAGCAGCCAAGATTTGAAGGGGGCGGATGAGCAGTTCTTC. Translating gives CASSQDLKGADEQFF.

This clonotype came up a few times. The chain links TRBV29-1 to TRBJ1-1; D is unclear. Trimming removed 4 bases from V and 0 bases from J, with 9 bases in between. This CDR3 region has 13 residues. Germline V lookup: CDR1 SQVTM, CDR2 ANQGSEA. As DNA, the CDR3 is TGCAGCGTTGGGGAGGCCATGAACACTGAAGCTTTCTTT. Translated, it gives CSVGEAMNTEAFF.

CDR3 sequence (DNA): TGTGCCAGCAGCTTATCGACCTTCAATGAGCAGTTCTTC. Protein sequence: CASSLSTFNEQFF. The chain combines TRBV7-3 with TRBJ2-1; D is uncertain. CDR3 length: 13 residues. CDR1 and CDR2 (germline): SGHTA, FQGTGA. The V gene lost 2 bases and the J gene lost 6 bases, with 8 bases spanning the gap.

This clonotype has just a few counts. This chain joins TRBV7-9 and TRBJ2-1; D is undetermined. Trimming stripped 5 bases from V and 4 bases from J, with 6 bases between. This CDR3 is 12 amino acids long. CDR1 SEHNR and CDR2 FQNEAQ come from the germline V gene (reference sequence). CDR3 sequence: CASSVRYNEQFF. CDR3 sequence (DNA): TGTGCCAGCAGCGTTAGGTACAATGAGCAGTTCTTC.

CDR3: CASRSTRDRGSPLHF. CDR3 nucleotides: TGTGCCAGCAGGAGTACCCGGGACAGAGGGTCACCCCTCCACTTT. The rearrangement uses TRBV7-2 and TRBJ1-6, with TRBD1 matching over 7 bases. CDR1 is SGHTA and CDR2 is FQGNSA in the germline V gene. The CDR3 covers 15 residues. Unmatched junction bases numbered 12, after V lost 6 bases and J lost 10 bases.

The chain employs TRBV18 and TRBJ2-7; D is possibly TRBD2 (7 bases). The V end was cut by 3 bases, the J end by 6 bases, with 18 bases between. Looked up from germline, CDR1 is KGHSH and CDR2 is LQKENI. The CDR3 extends over 15 amino acids. The CDR3 reads CASSPRGGLGAEQYF. CDR3 nucleotides: TGTGCCAGCTCACCGAGGGGGGGGCTTGGAGCCGAGCAGTACTTC. The full variable domain, its missing parts supplied by reference TRBV18 and TRBJ2-7, is NAGVMQNPRHLVRRRGQEARLRCSPMKGHSHVYWYRQLPEEGLKFMVYLQKENIIDESGMPKERFSAEFPKEGPSILRIQQVVRGDSAAYFCASSPRGGLGAEQYFGPGTRLTVT.